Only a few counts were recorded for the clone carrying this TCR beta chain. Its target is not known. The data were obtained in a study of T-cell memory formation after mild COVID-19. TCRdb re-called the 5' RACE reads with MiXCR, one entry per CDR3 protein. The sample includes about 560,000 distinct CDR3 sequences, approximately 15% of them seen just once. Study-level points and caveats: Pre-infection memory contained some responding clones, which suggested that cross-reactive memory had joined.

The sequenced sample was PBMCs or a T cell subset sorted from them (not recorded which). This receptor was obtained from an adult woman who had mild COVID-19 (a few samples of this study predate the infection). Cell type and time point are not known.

The CDR3: CASSSVIEAFF. The CDR3 DNA sequence: TGTGCCAGCAGTTCCGTTATTGAAGCTTTCTTT. The V call is TRBV28, the J call TRBJ1-1; D remains unclear. The CDR3 length is 11 residues. Germline CDR1 MDHEN, CDR2 SYDVKM. The V gene lost 4 bases and the J gene lost 7 bases, with 7 bases spanning the gap.